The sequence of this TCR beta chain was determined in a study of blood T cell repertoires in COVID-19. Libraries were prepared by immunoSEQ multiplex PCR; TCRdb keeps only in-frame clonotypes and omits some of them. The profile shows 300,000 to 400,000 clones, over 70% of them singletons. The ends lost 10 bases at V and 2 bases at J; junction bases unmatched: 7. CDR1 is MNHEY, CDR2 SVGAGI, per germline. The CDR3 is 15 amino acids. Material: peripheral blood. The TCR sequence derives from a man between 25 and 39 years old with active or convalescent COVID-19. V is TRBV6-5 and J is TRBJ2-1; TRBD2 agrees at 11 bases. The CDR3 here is CATSGSGGAYNEQFF. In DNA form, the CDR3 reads TGTGCCACATCGGGTAGCGGGGGGGCCTACAATGAGCAGTTCTTC.